This is a list of T cell receptor beta chains from one sample in a study of blood T cells in healthy people across ages. In TCRdb, the 5' RACE reads were re-called with MiXCR into one record per CDR3 protein. The table has approximately 960,000 distinct CDR3 sequences, roughly 29% seen once; the top ten hold approximately 10%. In addition, the sample was reused for a study of T cells of mothers and their children.

Sequencing was carried out using blood. Every receptor here comes from a woman aged 40 to 50 in good health. The CDR3 runs from the conserved cysteine through the conserved F or W. Fields, in order: CDR3 length, V gene, CDR3 protein.

cdr3_length: 15
v_call: TRBV20-1
cdr3_aa: CSARDLLALPYEQYF

cdr3_length: 13
v_call: TRBV3-1
cdr3_aa: CASSLDTKNIQYF

cdr3_length: 13
v_call: TRBV10-3
cdr3_aa: CAISESGSYEQYF

cdr3_length: 14
v_call: TRBV4-1
cdr3_aa: CASSSWTGRSEAFF

cdr3_length: 16
v_call: TRBV5-1
cdr3_aa: CASSLRQSAGNTEAFF

cdr3_length: 15
v_call: TRBV6-5
cdr3_aa: CASSYLGGTGDGYTF

cdr3_length: 15
v_call: TRBV2
cdr3_aa: CASSWDLPTYNEQFF

cdr3_length: 16
v_call: TRBV12-3/TRBV12-4
cdr3_aa: CASSPSTRGIYNEQFF

cdr3_length: 13
v_call: TRBV28
cdr3_aa: CASSRGAHTEAFF

cdr3_length: 12
v_call: TRBV28
cdr3_aa: CASSFKFREQFF

cdr3_length: 12
v_call: TRBV29-1
cdr3_aa: CSFNSGSNEQFF

cdr3_length: 15
v_call: TRBV6-6
cdr3_aa: CASRLRSSYNSPLHF